One sample yielded the 31 T cell receptor beta chains listed below, sequenced in a study of T and B cells in COVID-19 patients. TRB rearrangements were amplified by multiplex PCR with BIOMED2 TRB-A/B primers. TCRdb used MiXCR to reprocess the multiplex PCR reads, holding one entry per CDR3 protein. The table includes around 13,000 distinct CDR3 sequences, around 25% detected once. TRB was amplified from about 240-490 ng of blood genomic DNA. The sequencing input was blood. The receptors derive from a human donor who had recovered from COVID-19.

The sample holds many counts of this clonotype. This chain links TRBV27 with TRBJ1-6; 9 bases map to TRBD1. V was clipped by 7 bases and J by 7 bases; unmatched bases: 8. There are 15 residues in the CDR3. Germline CDR1 is MNHEY and CDR2 is SMNVEV (reference sequence). This CDR3 is CASTGQGLHNSPLHF. In DNA, the CDR3 is TGTGCCAGCACCGGACAGGGGCTACACAATTCACCCCTCCACTTT.

The chain has TRBV12-3 or TRBV12-4 and TRBJ2-7, with no clear D. The CDR3 totals 14 residues. Trimming pared 5 bases from V and 0 bases from J, leaving 11 bases between. The CDR3 region has the DNA TGTGCCAGCAGTAGGTTGAGAAGCTCCTACGAGCAGTACTTC. Translation: CASSRLRSSYEQYF.

This clonotype was found a few times. The genes are TRBV7-6 and TRBJ1-1; D unresolved. Between the trimmed V and J ends, which lost 3 bases and 4 bases, there was a span of 9 bases. CDR3 length: 13 amino acids. Germline V gene sequence: CDR1 SGHVS, CDR2 FNYEAQ. The CDR3 reads CASSFERGTEAFF. The CDR3 DNA follows: TGTGCCAGCAGCTTCGAGCGGGGCACTGAAGCTTTCTTT.

This clonotype was recorded many times. The V and J genes are TRBV5-1 and TRBJ2-1; no definite D call. Trimming stripped 4 bases from V and 4 bases from J, with 6 bases between. The CDR3 is made up of 12 amino acids. Per the germline V gene, CDR1 is SGHRS and CDR2 is YFSETQ. DNA of the CDR3: TGCGCCAGCAGCCCAGGATACAATGAGCAGTTCTTC. Translated: CASSPGYNEQFF. Together with reference TRBV5-1 and TRBJ2-1, the CDR3 gives the full variable domain: KAGVTQTPRYLIKTRGQQVTLSCSPISGHRSVSWYQQTPGQGLQFLFEYFSETQRNKGNFPGRFSGRQFSNSRSEMNVSTLELGDSALYLCASSPGYNEQFFGPGTRLTVL.

The chain combines TRBV5-1 with TRBJ2-7; the D gene could be TRBD1 or TRBD2 (5 bases each). The CDR3 loop spans 13 amino acids. V was cut by 5 bases and J by 5 bases, with 14 bases left in between. CDR1 SGHRS and CDR2 YFSETQ come from the germline V gene. The CDR3 protein is CASSWGSENEQYF. For the CDR3, the DNA is TGCGCCAGCAGTTGGGGGTCGGAAAACGAGCAGTACTTC.

The V and J genes are TRBV12-3 or TRBV12-4 and TRBJ1-1; a weak D match, TRBD1 (6 bases). The CDR3 is 12 amino acids. Trimming cost V 5 bases and J 6 bases, with 10 bases left between them. DNA of the CDR3: TGTGCCAGCAGTCCAGGGGCGGCTGAAGCTTTCTTT. Translation: CASSPGAAEAFF.

This clonotype is medium-sized in the sample. This chain joins TRBV6-5 and TRBJ2-2; weak D call: TRBD2 (5 bases). CDR1 is MNHEY and CDR2 is SVGAGI in the germline V gene. Between the trimmed V and J ends, which lost 5 bases and 0 bases, there was a span of 10 bases. CDR3 length equals 15 residues. The CDR3 loop is CASSTDYANTGELFF. DNA for the CDR3: TGTGCCAGCAGTACCGACTACGCGAACACCGGGGAGCTGTTTTTT.

This clonotype rates as medium-sized. The DNA for the CDR3 is TGTGCCAGCAGCCCCGGGACTGATGTCTACGAGCAGTACTTC. It specifies CASSPGTDVYEQYF. The J gene is TRBJ2-7, the V gene TRBV27, with a possible D match to TRBD2 (6 bases). CDR1 is MNHEY, CDR2 SMNVEV, per germline (reference sequence). This CDR3 is 14 amino acids long. V gave up 6 bases and J gave up 3 bases, with 15 bases separating them.

The table lists this clonotype with a few counts. The V call is TRBV18, the J call TRBJ2-7; 10 nucleotides match TRBD2. CDR3 length equals 15 residues. The V and J ends lost 3 bases and 6 bases, in that order; junction bases with no gene match: 8. The V gene's germline CDR1 is KGHSH and CDR2 LQKENI. For the CDR3, the DNA is TGTGCCAGCTCACCGCAAACTAGCGGGAATGGCGAGCAGTACTTC. Residues: CASSPQTSGNGEQYF.

This rearrangement joins TRBV15 to TRBJ1-6; possibly TRBD1 for D (5 bases). This CDR3 comprises 14 residues. V lost 0 bases to trimming and J lost 7 bases, with 7 bases between them. Germline CDR1 reads LNHNV; CDR2 reads YYDKDF (reference sequence). The CDR3 region is CATSREGENSPLHF. DNA of the CDR3: TGTGCCACCAGCAGAGAGGGGGAGAATTCACCCCTCCACTTT.

This clonotype was seen a handful of times. CDR3 sequence (DNA): TGTGCCAGCTCACCACGTCCGGGAGATTTATACAATGAGCAGTTCTTC. Translating it yields CASSPRPGDLYNEQFF. V is TRBV18 and J is TRBJ2-1, with a weak D call TRBD2 (6 bases). Trimming removed 1 base from V and 4 bases from J, with 14 bases in between. Germline V gives CDR1 KGHSH, CDR2 LQKENI. The CDR3 is made up of 16 amino acids.

V is TRBV24-1 and J is TRBJ2-7; tentatively, D is TRBD2 (5 bases). From germline, CDR1 is KGHDR and CDR2 SFDVKD. The CDR3 spans 14 residues. Trimming removed 6 bases from V and 5 bases from J, with 16 bases in between. The CDR3 nucleotides are TGTGCCACCAGTCGAGGCGGGTTGTATGACGAGCAGTACTTC. Residues: CATSRGGLYDEQYF.

This clonotype appeared many times. V gene TRBV12-3 or TRBV12-4 combines with J gene TRBJ1-5, with D perhaps matching TRBD1 (5 bases). The CDR3 totals 13 residues. The ends were cut back, 6 bases at V and 3 bases at J, with 9 bases in the middle. CDR3 region: CASRRGFNQPQHF. The CDR3 DNA follows: TGTGCCAGCAGAAGGGGTTTCAATCAGCCCCAGCATTTT.

At least ten counts were recorded for this clonotype. This sequence joins TRBV5-5 and TRBJ1-6; the match to TRBD1 covers 7 bases. This CDR3 comprises 17 residues. The trim removed 0 bases at V and 4 bases at J, leaving 7 bases unmatched. Germline CDR1 is SGHKS and CDR2 is YYEKEE (reference sequence). The CDR3 region has the DNA TGTGCCAGCAGCTTGGCGCCGGGACAGCTTTATAATTCACCCCTCCACTTT. Protein product: CASSLAPGQLYNSPLHF.

The J gene is TRBJ2-3, the V gene TRBV4-1; D remains unclear. The CDR3 covers 17 residues. Deletions cut 0 bases from V and 0 bases from J, with 13 bases between. Per germline, CDR1 MGHRA and CDR2 YSYEKL. The CDR3 here is CASSQETARPSTDTQYF. The CDR3 nucleotides read TGCGCCAGCAGCCAAGAAACCGCCAGGCCTAGCACAGATACGCAGTATTTT.

This rearrangement joins TRBV4-1 to TRBJ1-2; 10 bases agree with TRBD1. V shed 1 base, J shed 2 bases, and the junction held 7 bases outside the gene matches. The CDR3 contains 17 residues. Germline assignment: CDR1 MGHRA and CDR2 YSYEKL. The CDR3 DNA reads as TGCGCCAGCAGCCAAGGCGTCGGACAGGGGGTAAACTATGGCTACACCTTC. It is translated as CASSQGVGQGVNYGYTF.

V usage is TRBV6-1 and J usage is TRBJ1-5; D ambiguous. Germline V lookup: CDR1 MNHNS, CDR2 SASEGT. The V gene lost 1 base and the J gene lost 5 bases, with 12 bases spanning the gap. CDR3 length: 15 residues. The CDR3 here is CASSEEVGSYQPQHF. The CDR3 nucleotides are TGTGCCAGCAGTGAAGAGGTGGGGAGCTATCAGCCCCAGCATTTT.

With respect to this clonotype: A much more abundant neighbour one base away suggests this may be a read error. This chain joins TRBV27 and TRBJ2-5; D ambiguous. Trimming cost V 6 bases and J 5 bases, with 16 bases left between them. CDR1 MNHEY and CDR2 SMNVEV come from the germline V gene (reference sequence). CDR3 size: 14 residues. The CDR3 is CASSINKGYETQYF. DNA for the CDR3: TGTGCCAGCAGCATTAATAAGGGTTATGAGACCCAGTACTTC.

This clonotype showed up just a few times. The chain links TRBV5-4 to TRBJ2-5; 9 bases agree with TRBD2. The CDR3 spans 18 residues. With V trimmed by 1 base and J by 5 bases, 15 bases remained unmatched. Germline CDR1 is SGHNT and CDR2 is YYREEE (reference sequence). The CDR3 loop is CASSLLGGRVAGAETQYF. In DNA form, the CDR3 reads TGTGCCAGCAGCTTGCTCGGAGGGAGGGTAGCGGGAGCTGAGACCCAGTACTTC. Drawing the rest from reference TRBV5-4 and TRBJ2-5, the complete variable domain is ETGVTQSPTHLIKTRGQQVTLRCSSQSGHNTVSWYQQALGQGPQFIFQYYREEENGRGNFPPRFSGLQFPNYSSELNVNALELDDSALYLCASSLLGGRVAGAETQYFGPGTRLLVL.

The table lists this clonotype with a count of one. A clone one base away is much larger, so this may be a read error. CDR3 residues: CASLYEPGQTNTGELFF. CDR3 sequence (DNA): TGTGCCAGCTTATATGAACCGGGACAAACGAACACCGGGGAGCTGTTTTTT. This chain uses TRBV18 with TRBJ2-2, with TRBD1 as a possible D gene (6 bases). The CDR3 spans 17 residues. V was clipped by 7 bases and J by 0 bases, with 18 bases between them. Germline CDR1 is KGHSH and CDR2 is LQKENI.

To note about this clonotype: A read error may explain this, as a much larger clone is one base away. The genes are TRBV6-4 and TRBJ2-1; 9 bases are a match to TRBD2. This CDR3 region has 15 residues. V gave up 2 bases and J gave up 8 bases; unmatched junction bases: 7. Germline lookup yields CDR1 MRHNA and CDR2 SNTAGT. CDR3 in amino acids: CASSDRPAGGYEQFF. The CDR3 bases are TGTGCCAGCAGTGACCGCCCAGCGGGAGGTTATGAGCAGTTCTTC.

This clonotype occurred many times. The V call is TRBV18, the J call TRBJ1-5, with TRBD1 matching over 8 bases. Germline CDR1 reads KGHSH; CDR2 reads LQKENI. V shed 5 bases, J shed 2 bases, and the junction held 8 bases outside the gene matches. CDR3 length: 16 amino acids. CDR3 protein: CASSVRQGSGNQPQHF. The CDR3, as DNA: TGTGCCAGCTCAGTCAGACAGGGGTCGGGCAATCAGCCCCAGCATTTT. Filled out from reference TRBV18 and TRBJ1-5, the complete variable domain reads NAGVMQNPRHLVRRRGQEARLRCSPMKGHSHVYWYRQLPEEGLKFMVYLQKENIIDESGMPKERFSAEFPKEGPSILRIQQVVRGDSAAYFCASSVRQGSGNQPQHFGDGTRLSIL.

This clonotype is medium-sized (0.01 to 0.1%) in the sample. V and J are TRBV27 and TRBJ2-1; 9 bases align to TRBD1. Germline lookup yields CDR1 MNHEY and CDR2 SMNVEV (reference sequence). V was clipped by 5 bases and J by 8 bases; unmatched bases: 13. The CDR3 runs to 16 residues. CDR3 sequence: CASSTPLRDRVHEQFF. In DNA, the CDR3 is TGTGCCAGCAGTACCCCCCTCCGGGACAGGGTCCATGAGCAGTTCTTC.

As regards this clonotype: This may be a read error: a much more frequent sequence differs by one nucleotide. This chain uses TRBV30 with TRBJ1-1; no firm D call. The CDR3 is 17 residues long. Deletions cut 3 bases from V and 3 bases from J, with 23 bases between. Per germline, CDR1 GTSNPN and CDR2 SVGIG (reference sequence). The DNA for the CDR3 is TGTGCCTGGAGCCGCCCGGTGCTAGACCCCGAGGACACTGAAGCTTTCTTT. It encodes CAWSRPVLDPEDTEAFF.

In this sample, this clonotype is medium-sized (0.01 to 0.1%). This sequence joins TRBV19 and TRBJ1-2, with 7 bases that match TRBD1. V gave up 4 bases and J gave up 4 bases; unmatched junction bases: 9. Germline CDR1 and CDR2: LNHDA and SQIVND (reference sequence). This CDR3 region has 15 residues. CDR3 sequence: CASSTQRGPSYGYTF. The CDR3 DNA reads TGTGCCAGTAGTACCCAGAGGGGGCCGAGCTATGGCTACACCTTC.

The J gene is TRBJ1-4, the V gene TRBV10-3, with D perhaps matching TRBD1 (6 bases). Germline lookup yields CDR1 ENHRY and CDR2 SYGVKD. Trimming took 3 bases from V and 5 from J, leaving 10 bases between them. The CDR3 runs to 14 residues. The CDR3 bases are TGTGCCATCAGTGATGGGGGCTCGAATGAAAAACTGTTTTTT. Its protein product is CAISDGGSNEKLFF.

This clonotype occurred many times. The chain couples TRBV5-6 to TRBJ2-1; D is possibly TRBD2 (6 bases). Per germline, CDR1 SGHDT and CDR2 YYEEEE. The CDR3 is 15 residues long. Trimming pared 4 bases from V and 3 bases from J, leaving 14 bases between. CDR3 amino acids: CASSIYRDFYNEQFF. The CDR3 DNA is TGTGCCAGCAGCATATACCGGGACTTCTACAATGAGCAGTTCTTC.

This rearrangement joins TRBV20-1 to TRBJ2-7, with TRBD1 as a possible D gene (5 bases). Germline values: CDR1 DFQATT, CDR2 SNEGSKA (reference sequence). The CDR3 length is 18 residues. V lost 0 bases to trimming and J lost 2 bases, with 23 bases between them. The CDR3 region is CSARDNGHTTSKAYEQYF. CDR3 DNA sequence: TGCAGTGCTAGAGATAATGGACATACAACCTCAAAGGCCTACGAGCAGTACTTC.

J is TRBJ2-7 and V is TRBV7-6; 7 bases align to TRBD2. After removal of 3 bases from V and 2 bases from J, the junction contained 10 bases not matched to a gene. The CDR3 is 16 amino acids. In germline, CDR1 is SGHVS, CDR2 FNYEAQ. The CDR3 DNA follows: TGTGCCAGCAGCTTGGGGGGATTGCGGGGGACCTACGAGCAGTACTTC. Translating gives CASSLGGLRGTYEQYF.

The chain employs TRBV11-1 and TRBJ1-2; unclear D gene. Germline V lookup: CDR1 SGHAT, CDR2 FQDESV (reference sequence). CDR3 size: 13 residues. Trimming cost V 3 bases and J 4 bases, with 9 bases left between them. The CDR3 loop is CASSFPDSYGYTF. DNA for the CDR3: TGTGCCAGCAGCTTCCCAGACTCCTATGGCTACACCTTC.

V gene TRBV7-2 combines with J gene TRBJ1-2; 9 bases map to TRBD1. The CDR3 sequence is 18 residues long. Unmatched junction bases numbered 17, after V lost 2 bases and J lost 7 bases. The germline gives CDR1 SGHTA, CDR2 FQGNSA. CDR3 in DNA: TGTGCCAGCAGCTTAAACCACTTCCCACAGGGGGCGCAGGGTGGCTACACCTTC. It codes for CASSLNHFPQGAQGGYTF.